This TCR beta chain was sequenced during a study of blood T cell repertoires in COVID-19. Study background: Samples of COVID-19 (acute and convalescent) were obtained from the United States, Italy and Spain. The cDNA or gDNA used as material had been derived from T cells, B-cell-depleted T cells, or PBMCs.

Produced via immunoSEQ multiplex PCR; TCRdb's table is partial and in-frame only. This table holds some 200,000 clones, about 90% found once. CDR1 and CDR2 (germline): MNHEY, SVGAGI. V dropped 6 bases and J dropped 9; count of bases not matched to a gene: 7. There are 13 residues in the CDR3. The sample comprised peripheral blood. The sequence was obtained from a woman aged 45-65 years with acute or convalescent COVID-19. The gene calls are TRBV6-5 and TRBJ2-1; 8 positions match TRBD2. The DNA for the CDR3 is TGTGCCAGCAGGCCTCGGGGGGGCAGTGAGCAGTTCTTC. Amino acids: CASRPRGGSEQFF.